This TCR beta chain was found in a study of CD8+ T cells in alopecia areata. Overall study context: Treated patients took oral tofacitinib at 5 to 10 mg twice daily. Tofacitinib therapy lasting 6 to 18 months was followed by 6 months off drug. Study findings and constraints: Greater clonality was observed in lesional scalp samples, especially alopecia totalis/universalis, versus normal scalp. Many expanded lesional clones remained in scalp and blood on tofacitinib.

Stated treatment: oral pan-JAK inhibitor, 5-10 mg twice daily. As regards this clone: Its antigen is still unknown.

This CDR3 comprises 15 residues. CDR1 and CDR2 (germline): SQVTM, ANQGSEA. Deletions cut 0 bases from V and 6 bases from J, with 18 bases between. The sequencing template was cDNA reverse transcribed from extracted RNA. Sequencing was performed with immunoSEQ multiplex PCR; in TCRdb, only in-frame clones are kept and a portion is missing. This sample has 80,000 to 95,000 clones; roughly 47% occur once, and the top ten carry roughly 18%. The clonotype comes from a human donor with alopecia areata. The rearrangement uses TRBV29-1 and TRBJ2-7; D perhaps matches TRBD2 (5 bases). Source: CD8+ T cells sorted from blood, taken at week 24, from a patient treated with tofacitinib. In DNA form, the CDR3 reads TGCAGCGTTGAAGATCCCGGGCGGCCCGCGGGCGAGCAGTACTTC. This sequence encodes CSVEDPGRPAGEQYF.